This record concerns one TCR beta chain sequence. This record comes from a study of CD8 T cells in Susac syndrome. Germline lookup yields CDR1 SQVTM and CDR2 ANQGSEA. J gave up 0 bases and V 7 bases, and 6 bases lay outside the gene matches. This CDR3 region has 15 residues. TEMRA cells were enriched by FACS, while CD8+ and CD4+ T cells were obtained through a negative isolation that was performed magnetically. When the RNA was reverse transcribed, random hexamers were used with an input of about 0.5 to 1 ug. TCRdb reprocessed the immunoSEQ multiplex PCR reads via MiXCR and lists one record per CDR3 protein. The data hold more than 85,000 distinct CDR3 sequences, with about 95% observed a single time.

The V call is TRBV29-1, the J call TRBJ2-3, with 11 bases matching TRBD2. Sequencing was carried out using CD4+ T cells from PBMCs. The TCR was taken from a human donor in good health. CDR3 nucleotides: TGCAGCGGCCGTAGGACTAGCGGGAGCACAGATACGCAGTATTTT. This translates into CSGRRTSGSTDTQYF.